This T cell receptor (beta chain) was retrieved from a study of cytomegalovirus exposure and HLA in healthy donors. Study-wide background: The approximately 710 first-cohort repertoires and the 110 or so validation repertoires shared the same platform, a later analysis reported.

Points from the study as a whole: The study recorded over 150 TCR beta chains that were cytomegalovirus-associated. A few CMV-associated chains were confirmed in vitro to be specific for CMV antigens. Reported performance of the classifier showed diagnosis of cytomegalovirus status with high specificity and sensitivity.

The germline CDR1 and CDR2 sequences are SGHNT and YYREEE (reference sequence). This CDR3 contains 14 residues. The V end was cut by 4 bases, the J end by 8 bases, with 18 bases between. Comment on this clone: Its antigen is not known.

Produced via immunoSEQ multiplex PCR; TCRdb's table is partial and in-frame only. Here the sample spans approximately 190,000 clones, 84% being singletons. Sequencing used PBMCs. The TCR was taken from a man aged 18 to 29 in good health and CMV-seropositive. J is TRBJ1-2 and V is TRBV5-4, with D tentatively TRBD1 (5 bases). In DNA, the CDR3 is TGTGCCAGCAGCCTGTCTTCGGGAGGGGTGGGCTACACCTTC. It specifies CASSLSSGGVGYTF.